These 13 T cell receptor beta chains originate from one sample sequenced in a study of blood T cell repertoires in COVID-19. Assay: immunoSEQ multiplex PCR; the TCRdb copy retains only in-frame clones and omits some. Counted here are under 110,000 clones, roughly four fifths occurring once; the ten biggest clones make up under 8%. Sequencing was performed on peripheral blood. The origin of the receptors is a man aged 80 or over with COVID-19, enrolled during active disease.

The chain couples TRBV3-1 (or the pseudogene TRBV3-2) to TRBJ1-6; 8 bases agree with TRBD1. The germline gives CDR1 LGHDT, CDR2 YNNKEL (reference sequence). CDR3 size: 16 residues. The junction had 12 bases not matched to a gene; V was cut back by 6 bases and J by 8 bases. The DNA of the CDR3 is TGTGCCAGCAGTTTCGCCTCGGGACAGGATGATTCACCCCTCCACTTT. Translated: CASSFASGQDDSPLHF.

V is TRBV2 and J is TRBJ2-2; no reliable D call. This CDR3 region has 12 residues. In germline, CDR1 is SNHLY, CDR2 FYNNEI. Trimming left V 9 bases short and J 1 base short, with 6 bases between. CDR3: CARGRNTGELFF. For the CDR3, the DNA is TGTGCCAGGGGCAGGAACACCGGGGAGCTGTTTTTT.

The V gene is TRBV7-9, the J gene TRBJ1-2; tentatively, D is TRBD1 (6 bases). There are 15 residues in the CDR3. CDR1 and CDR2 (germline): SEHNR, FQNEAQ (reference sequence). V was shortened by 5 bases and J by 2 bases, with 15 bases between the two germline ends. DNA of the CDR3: TGTGCCAGCAGCCCCTGGGACAAACCGAACTATGGCTACACCTTC. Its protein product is CASSPWDKPNYGYTF.

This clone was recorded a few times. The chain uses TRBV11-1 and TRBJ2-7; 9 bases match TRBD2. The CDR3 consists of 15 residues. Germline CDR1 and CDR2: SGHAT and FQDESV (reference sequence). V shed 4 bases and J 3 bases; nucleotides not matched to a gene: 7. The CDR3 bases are TGTGCCAGCAGCTCACCTAGCGGGATAGGCTACGAGCAGTACTTC. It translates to CASSSPSGIGYEQYF.

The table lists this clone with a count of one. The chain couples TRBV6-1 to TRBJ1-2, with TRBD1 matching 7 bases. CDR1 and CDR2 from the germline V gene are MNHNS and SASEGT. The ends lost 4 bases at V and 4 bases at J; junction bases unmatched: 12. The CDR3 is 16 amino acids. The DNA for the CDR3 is TGTGCCAGCAGTGGGACAGGCCTCCCCCGGCCCTATGGCTACACCTTC. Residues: CASSGTGLPRPYGYTF.

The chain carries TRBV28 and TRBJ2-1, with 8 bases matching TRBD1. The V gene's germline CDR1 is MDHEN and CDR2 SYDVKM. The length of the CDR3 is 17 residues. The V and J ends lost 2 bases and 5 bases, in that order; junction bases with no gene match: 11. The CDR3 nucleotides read TGTGCCAGCAGTTTACCGCAGGACAGGGTTTACGACAATGAGCAGTTCTTC. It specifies CASSLPQDRVYDNEQFF. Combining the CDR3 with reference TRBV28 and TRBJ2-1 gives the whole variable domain DVKVTQSSRYLVKRTGEKVFLECVQDMDHENMFWYRQDPGLGLRLIYFSYDVKMKEKGDIPEGYSVSREKKERFSLILESASTNQTSMYLCASSLPQDRVYDNEQFFGPGTRLTVL.

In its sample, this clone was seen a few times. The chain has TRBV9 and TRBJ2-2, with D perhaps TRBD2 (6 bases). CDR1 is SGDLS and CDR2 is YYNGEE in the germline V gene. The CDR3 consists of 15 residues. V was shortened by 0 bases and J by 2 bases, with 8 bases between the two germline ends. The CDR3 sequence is CASSVDGRNTGELFF. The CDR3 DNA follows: TGTGCCAGCAGCGTAGACGGGAGAAACACCGGGGAGCTGTTTTTT.

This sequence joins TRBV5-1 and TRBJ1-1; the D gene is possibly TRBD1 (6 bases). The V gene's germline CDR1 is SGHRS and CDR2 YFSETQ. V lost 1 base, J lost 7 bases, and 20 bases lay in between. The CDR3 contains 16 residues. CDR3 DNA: TGCGCCAGCAGCTTGTGGTCCCTTTCGGGGGGGCGTGAAGCTTTCTTT. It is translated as CASSLWSLSGGREAFF.

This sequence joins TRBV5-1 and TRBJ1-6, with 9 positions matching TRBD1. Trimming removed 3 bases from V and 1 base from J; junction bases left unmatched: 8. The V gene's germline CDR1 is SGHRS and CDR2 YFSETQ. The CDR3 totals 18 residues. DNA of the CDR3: TGCGCCAGCAGCTGGGGGGGACAGGGAACGTCCTATAATTCACCCCTCCACTTT. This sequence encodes CASSWGGQGTSYNSPLHF. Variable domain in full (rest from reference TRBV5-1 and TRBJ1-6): KAGVTQTPRYLIKTRGQQVTLSCSPISGHRSVSWYQQTPGQGLQFLFEYFSETQRNKGNFPGRFSGRQFSNSRSEMNVSTLELGDSALYLCASSWGGQGTSYNSPLHFGNGTRLTVT.

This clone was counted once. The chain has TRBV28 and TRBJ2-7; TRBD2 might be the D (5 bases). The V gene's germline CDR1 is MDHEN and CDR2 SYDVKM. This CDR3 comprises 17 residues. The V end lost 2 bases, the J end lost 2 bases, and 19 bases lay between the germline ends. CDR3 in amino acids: CASSLNREGVATYEQYF. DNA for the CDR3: TGTGCCAGCAGTTTAAACCGGGAAGGAGTAGCCACCTACGAGCAGTACTTC. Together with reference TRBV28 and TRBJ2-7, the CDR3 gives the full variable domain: DVKVTQSSRYLVKRTGEKVFLECVQDMDHENMFWYRQDPGLGLRLIYFSYDVKMKEKGDIPEGYSVSREKKERFSLILESASTNQTSMYLCASSLNREGVATYEQYFGPGTRLTVT.

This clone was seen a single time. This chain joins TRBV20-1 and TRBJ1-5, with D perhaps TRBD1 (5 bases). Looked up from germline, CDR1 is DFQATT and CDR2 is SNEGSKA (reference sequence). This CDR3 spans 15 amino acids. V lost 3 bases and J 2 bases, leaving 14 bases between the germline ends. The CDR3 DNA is TGCAGTGCTAGTCCCGGCGGGACGGGCAATCAGCCCCAGCATTTT. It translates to CSASPGGTGNQPQHF.

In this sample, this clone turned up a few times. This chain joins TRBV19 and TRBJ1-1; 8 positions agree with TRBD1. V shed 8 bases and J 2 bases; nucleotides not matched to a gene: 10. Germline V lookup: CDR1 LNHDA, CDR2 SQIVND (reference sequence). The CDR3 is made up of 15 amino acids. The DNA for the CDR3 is TGTGCCAGTCGACTCAAAGGACAGGGTAACACTGAAGCTTTCTTT. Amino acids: CASRLKGQGNTEAFF.

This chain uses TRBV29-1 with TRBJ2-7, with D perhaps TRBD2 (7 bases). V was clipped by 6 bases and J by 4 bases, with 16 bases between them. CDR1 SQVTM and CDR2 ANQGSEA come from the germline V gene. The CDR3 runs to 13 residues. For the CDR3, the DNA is TGCAGCGTAACTGGGGGAGGGGGGTACGAGCAGTACTTC. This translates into CSVTGGGGYEQYF.